Below, 13 T cell receptor beta chains from the same sample are listed, as sequenced in a study of T cells in Graves' hyperthyroidism and ophthalmopathy. Amplification of TCR beta CDR3 regions was performed using RNA transcripts as template. Researchers ran a first-round RT-PCR on the TCR CDR3 using the HTBI primer set. TCRdb called the multiplex PCR reads again in MiXCR, with one record for every CDR3 protein. The table shows about 510,000 distinct CDR3 sequences, with over 35% occurring only once. The source material was peripheral blood or thyroid tissue (not recorded which). The receptors were sampled from an adult woman with Graves' disease, either hyperthyroidism or ophthalmopathy (not recorded which).

The sample holds many counts of this clonotype. CDR3 nucleotides: TGTGCCAGCAGCTTGGCAGGGACAGAATACTATCAGCCCCAGCATTTT. Translating it yields CASSLAGTEYYQPQHF. The chain combines TRBV5-6 with TRBJ1-5, with TRBD1 identical over 7 bases. CDR3 length: 16 residues. From germline, CDR1 is SGHDT and CDR2 YYEEEE. V lost 0 bases, J lost 5 bases, and 8 bases stayed unmatched.

This clonotype has a handful of counts. J is TRBJ1-2 and V is TRBV7-9; possibly TRBD1 for D (6 bases). The ends were cut back, 7 bases at V and 7 bases at J, with 19 bases in the middle. Germline-derived CDR1 and CDR2 are SEHNR and FQNEAQ (reference sequence). The CDR3 has 14 amino acids. Written as DNA, the CDR3 is TGTGCCAGCAACCCACTACGAGGGGGGACTGGCTACACCTTC. As protein: CASNPLRGGTGYTF.

The chain links TRBV29-1 to TRBJ1-1; D perhaps matches TRBD1 (6 bases). The germline V gene encodes CDR1 SQVTM and CDR2 ANQGSEA. V was cut by 7 bases and J by 4 bases, with 16 bases left in between. This CDR3 is 13 amino acids long. The CDR3 DNA is TGCAGCGACATAAACAGGGTTGGCACTGAAGCTTTCTTT. Protein sequence: CSDINRVGTEAFF.

Written as DNA, the CDR3 is TGTGCCACCAGTCCTCCTTCCATGAACACCGGGGAGCTGTTTTTT. As protein: CATSPPSMNTGELFF. V usage is TRBV24-1 and J usage is TRBJ2-2; no reliable D call. The CDR3 has 15 residues. V was trimmed by 6 bases and J by 1 base, leaving 11 bases between them. The germline V gene has CDR1 KGHDR and CDR2 SFDVKD.

This chain connects TRBV12-3 or TRBV12-4 to TRBJ1-5, with a possible D match to TRBD1 (6 bases). This CDR3 comprises 14 residues. V lost 1 base, J lost 10 bases, and 14 bases lay in between. In nucleotides, the CDR3 is TGTGCCAGCAGTTTAGTAACAGGGCTTATCCCCCAGCATTTT. It yields the protein CASSLVTGLIPQHF.

CDR3 bases: TGCAGCGTTGACAAGGCAGGGCGCAGGACAAACTATGGCTACACCTTC. Its translation is CSVDKAGRRTNYGYTF. The V and J genes are TRBV29-1 and TRBJ1-2; D might be TRBD1 (5 bases). CDR1 and CDR2 (germline): SQVTM, ANQGSEA. Trimming shortened V by 3 bases and J by 2 bases, and 19 bases separated the two germline ends. The CDR3 has 16 residues.

This clonotype was recorded at least ten times. V and J are TRBV6-1 and TRBJ1-5; 9 bases line up with TRBD1. The V and J ends lost 6 bases and 6 bases, in that order; junction bases with no gene match: 6. The CDR3 has 14 residues. Germline V gene lookup returns CDR1 MNHNS and CDR2 SASEGT. The chain's CDR3 is CASSPGTGIQPQHF. The CDR3 coding sequence is TGTGCCAGCAGCCCCGGGACAGGGATTCAGCCCCAGCATTTT.

This clonotype came up many times. CDR3 nucleotide sequence: TGCAGTGCTAGCCTCGGGACTTCTGTCCCCCGCCCCGGGGAGCTGTTTTTT. This gives the protein CSASLGTSVPRPGELFF. This sequence joins TRBV20-1 and TRBJ2-2; possibly TRBD2 for D (6 bases). This CDR3 region has 17 residues. CDR1 and CDR2 from the germline V gene are DFQATT and SNEGSKA (reference sequence). V was trimmed by 3 bases and J by 6 bases, leaving 23 bases between them.

J is TRBJ2-7 and V is TRBV13; a possible D gene is TRBD1 (6 bases). The CDR3 runs 15 residues. Per the germline V gene, CDR1 is PRHDT and CDR2 is FYEKMQ (reference sequence). V lost 6 bases to trimming and J lost 2 bases, with 17 bases between them. CDR3: CASSYSTDRTYEQYF. CDR3 bases: TGTGCCAGCAGTTACTCGACAGACAGGACCTACGAGCAGTACTTC.

The gene calls are TRBV9 and TRBJ1-5; 8 nucleotides agree with TRBD1. V shed 4 bases and J 0 bases; nucleotides not matched to a gene: 9. Germline values: CDR1 SGDLS, CDR2 YYNGEE. The CDR3 extends over 17 amino acids. CDR3 loop: CASSPGQGAFSNQPQHF. CDR3 coding DNA: TGTGCCAGCAGCCCGGGGCAGGGGGCGTTTAGCAATCAGCCCCAGCATTTT.

Only a few counts were recorded for this clonotype. V gene TRBV15 combines with J gene TRBJ1-6, with 10 bases aligning to TRBD1. CDR3 length equals 14 residues. Germline V lookup: CDR1 LNHNV, CDR2 YYDKDF (reference sequence). The trim removed 1 base at V and 10 bases at J, leaving 1 base unmatched. CDR3 sequence (DNA): TGTGCCACCAGCAGAGGGACAGGGGGATCACCCCTCCACTTT. Translation: CATSRGTGGSPLHF.

In its sample, this clonotype was seen many times. This sequence joins TRBV5-1 and TRBJ1-5, with a possible D match to TRBD1 (5 bases). Germline CDR1 and CDR2: SGHRS and YFSETQ. The V and J ends lost 4 bases and 4 bases respectively, with 12 bases between them. The CDR3 contains 14 residues. The CDR3 DNA reads as TGCGCCAGCAGCGTAGGGACCATGAATCAGCCCCAGCATTTT. This sequence encodes CASSVGTMNQPQHF.

At least ten counts were recorded for this clonotype. V and J are TRBV12-3 or TRBV12-4 and TRBJ2-5; D is possibly TRBD1 (5 bases). CDR3 size: 13 residues. Trimming removed 0 bases from V and 7 bases from J, with 9 bases in between. DNA for the CDR3: TGTGCCAGCAGTTTAGCAGGGGTTGGGACCCAGTACTTC. It translates to CASSLAGVGTQYF.